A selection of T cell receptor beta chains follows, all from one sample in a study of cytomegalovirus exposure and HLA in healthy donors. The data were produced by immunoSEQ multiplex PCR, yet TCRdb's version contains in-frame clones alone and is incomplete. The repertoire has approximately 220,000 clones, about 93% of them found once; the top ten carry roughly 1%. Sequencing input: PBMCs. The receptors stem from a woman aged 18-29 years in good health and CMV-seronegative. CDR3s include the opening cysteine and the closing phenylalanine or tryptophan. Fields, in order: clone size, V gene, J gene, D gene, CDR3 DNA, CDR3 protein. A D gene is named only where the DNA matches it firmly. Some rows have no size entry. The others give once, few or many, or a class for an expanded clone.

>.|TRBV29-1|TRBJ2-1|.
TGCAGCGTTGCTGACTGGAATGAGCAGTTCTTC
CSVADWNEQFF
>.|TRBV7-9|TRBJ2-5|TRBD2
TGTGCCAGCAGCTTAAACGTGGGGGGGGGAGAGACCCAGTACTTC
CASSLNVGGGETQYF
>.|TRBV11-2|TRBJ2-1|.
TGTGCCAGCAGCTTACGAGGAGGGTCCTACAATGAGCAGTTCTTC
CASSLRGGSYNEQFF
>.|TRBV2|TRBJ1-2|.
TGTGCCAGCAGGGAGGACGGACTCTATGGCTACACCTTC
CASREDGLYGYTF
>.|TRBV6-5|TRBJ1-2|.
TGTGCCAGCAGTCCAGGGTGGACTAACTATGGCTACACCTTC
CASSPGWTNYGYTF
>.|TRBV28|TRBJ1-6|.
TGTGCCAGCAGTGCCGCTTCAGGGGAACATTCACCCCTCCACTTT
CASSAASGEHSPLHF
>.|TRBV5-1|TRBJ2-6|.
TGCGCCAGCAGCTGGGGCGGCCGGGTTGGGGCCAACGTCCTGACTTTC
CASSWGGRVGANVLTF
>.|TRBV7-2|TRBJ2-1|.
TGTGCCAGCAGCCCCCCACCCGCGGGCTACAATGAGCAGTTCTTC
CASSPPPAGYNEQFF
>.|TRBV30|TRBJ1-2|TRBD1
TGTGCCTGGAGTGCAGGGGGCTATGGCTACACCTTC
CAWSAGGYGYTF
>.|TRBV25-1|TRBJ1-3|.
TGTGCCAGCAGTGACTCCCAAGGGGTTTCTGGAAACACCATATATTTT
CASSDSQGVSGNTIYF
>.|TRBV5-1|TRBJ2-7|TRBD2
TGCGCCAGCAGCTTTCTAGCGGCGTCCTACGAGCAGTACTTC
CASSFLAASYEQYF
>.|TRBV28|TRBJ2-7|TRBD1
TGTGCCAGCAAAAGGGGACAGAGGTCCTACGAGCAGTACTTC
CASKRGQRSYEQYF
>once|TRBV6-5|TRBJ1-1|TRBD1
TGTGCCAGCAGTTCCGGGACAGCGAACACTGAAGCTTTCTTT
CASSSGTANTEAFF
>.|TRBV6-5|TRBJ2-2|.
TGTGCCAGCACCCTTAACGGGGAGCTGTTTTTT
CASTLNGELFF
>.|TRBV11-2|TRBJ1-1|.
TGTGCCAGCAGCATGACCCTCGGTCAGGACACTGAAGCTTTCTTT
CASSMTLGQDTEAFF
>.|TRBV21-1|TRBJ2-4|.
TGTGCCAGCACTCAGGACAGGGGCAAAAACATTCAGTACTTC
CASTQDRGKNIQYF
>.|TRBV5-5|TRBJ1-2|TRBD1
TGTGCCAGCAGCCTAGGACAGGTGAATGGCTACACCTTC
CASSLGQVNGYTF
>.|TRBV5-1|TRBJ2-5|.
TGCGCCAGCAGCTCCCGACGCGGTAGCGGGACCCAGTACTTC
CASSSRRGSGTQYF
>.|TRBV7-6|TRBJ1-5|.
TGTGCCAGCAGCTTAGGGACAGCTAATCAGCCCCAGCATTTT
CASSLGTANQPQHF
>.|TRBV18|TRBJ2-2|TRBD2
TGTGCCAGCTCGCCCCTTAGCGGGAGGATGAACACCGGGGAGCTGTTTTTT
CASSPLSGRMNTGELFF
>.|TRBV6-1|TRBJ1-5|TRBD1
TGTGCCAGCAGTGAGAGAATAGGTAGAGGGGGCTATAGCAATCAGCCCCAGCATTTT
CASSERIGRGGYSNQPQHF
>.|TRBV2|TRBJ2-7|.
TGTGCCAGCAGTGTCTACGATTACGAGCAGTACTTC
CASSVYDYEQYF